This T cell receptor beta chain is drawn from a study of blood T cells in healthy people across ages (dated by TCRdb to the mid-2010s). Some background on the complete study: In model experiments, roughly one uniquely barcoded TCR beta cDNA molecule per two T cells was captured by template switching. Age-related changes in TCR beta repertoire diversity were measured in the study by deep sequencing normalized with unique cDNA molecular identifiers. Four age groups were formed from the donors: young (average approximately 17 years), middle-aged (approximately 40), aged (about 62) and long-lived (around 82). To avoid experimental bias, donors of different ages were randomly spread across the sequencing lanes. Using the same blood draw, the study looked at two additional independent replicas of 1 million unique cDNA reads for two donors, one aged 18 to 29 and the other aged 80 or older. Study-level results and caveats: Estimates of total diversity from one million sequenced T cells were regarded as lower bounds and underestimates. The percentage of naive T cells measured by flow cytometry correlated strongly with observed TCR beta diversity. Because donor CMV infection status was unknown, age-related changes in expanded clonotypes were potentially confounded. Bulk unsorted PBMC profiling prevented conclusive comparison of naive and antigen-experienced compartments. Compared with the aged group, more naive CD4+ T cells, fewer expanded clones and increased TCR diversity were shown by the long-lived group, suggesting age selection. Observed TCR beta diversity per million T cells fell roughly linearly with age, and a significant reduction was already apparent by age around 39.

Donors were about 36 systemically healthy Caucasian individuals from Russia aged 6 to 90 years. Ten milliliters of peripheral blood were drawn from each donor into EDTA-treated Vacutainer tubes. Ficoll-Paque density-gradient centrifugation was used to isolate PBMCs, with at least 6.5 million per sample. Total RNA, at least 6 micrograms per sample, was extracted from PBMCs with Trizol reagent. The percentages of naive CD45RAhigh/CD27high T cells were determined by flow cytometry on a PBMC aliquot from every donor. Library construction relied on 5' RACE. Instrument used: Illumina HiSeq 2500. A second roughly 6 to 12 cycle PCR used a sample-barcoded 5' primer and a J-beta primer mix. A unique molecular identifier was introduced onto each TCR beta cDNA molecule by a template-switch 5' adaptor carrying 12 random nucleotides. Each sample yielded at least 3 million CDR3-containing paired-end reads. The Mint cDNA synthesis kit, primed by a TRBC-specific oligonucleotide, was used to synthesize first-strand cDNA from all RNA. All cDNA was treated with uracil-DNA glycosylase and then went through a first 18-cycle PCR with the universal primers M1SS and BC2_uni_R. The authors' pipeline ran thus. Normalization of each sample was performed by random selection of 1 million high-quality reads, each carrying a distinct molecular identifier. Instead of being binned into consensus sequences, reads with shared molecular identifiers were discarded. MiTCR, with a Q25 quality threshold and the strictest error-elimination algorithm, was used for CDR3 identification, clonotype clustering and error correction. Lower-bound total TCR beta diversity was estimated with a nonparametric unseen species model using Euler transformation. The raw public data were reprocessed by TCRdb itself: fastp quality trimming at Q25, MiXCR clonotype calling, in-frame beta chains only. Every CDR3 protein is listed once, alongside the most common genes and DNA of its rows. What appears here as the V and J calls and clone size reflects TCRdb's work, not the paper's. This sample lists 870,000 or so distinct CDR3 sequences; more than 25% were detected once. The ten biggest clones cover around 15% of the sample.

Reading from cysteine to phenylalanine, the CDR3 counts 13 amino acids. Just CDR3 DNA is preserved here, 39 bases in frame from base 1. CDR1 and CDR2 are drawn from the germline V gene (reference sequence): LGHDT, YNNKEL. V is shortened by 1 base, J by 8 bases, and the region joining them spans 11 bases. This clonotype was seen a handful of times. The antigen this receptor binds is unknown. No much larger clone is present one base from it, and per-base qualities are unavailable. The source of this sequence is a woman older than 75 in good health. This chain is built from TRBV3-1 and TRBJ1-2; a confident D gene designation cannot be given. Sequences were obtained from blood. The CDR3 protein is CASSQVSRSGYTF. The bases are TGTGCCAGCAGCCAAGTAAGCCGTTCGGGCTACACCTTC.